Below are 2 T cell receptor beta chains sequenced from a single sample in a study of post-analysis software for immune sequencing data. Whole-study results and caveats: Patients used roughly five TRBV segments, including TRBV5-6, TRBV5-1 and TRBV20-1, more often than controls.

Unique-molecular-identifier-tagged TCR beta cDNA libraries were used. TCRdb re-called the PCR reads with MiXCR, one entry per CDR3 protein. The repertoire holds about 540,000 distinct CDR3 sequences, with 30% to 40% as singletons. These receptors have no known antigen. The specimen was blood. The receptors stem from a girl aged 2-17 years with multiple sclerosis.

The sample holds many counts of this clonotype. This sequence joins TRBV12-3 or TRBV12-4 and TRBJ2-2; D uncertain. CDR3 length: 11 residues. Trimming took 3 bases from V and 6 from J, leaving 2 bases between them. The CDR3 DNA is TGTGCCAGCAGTTTTCCCGGGGAGCTGTTTTTT. Encoded protein: CASSFPGELFF.

The CDR3 loop reads CASSSPWGQGLHSYNSPLHF. The CDR3 DNA reads as TGTGCCAGCAGCTCACCTTGGGGACAGGGGTTACACTCCTATAATTCACCCCTCCACTTT. This rearrangement joins TRBV7-8 to TRBJ1-6, with TRBD1 identical over 10 bases. Germline V gene sequence: CDR1 SGHVS, CDR2 FQNEAQ. The J segment lost 0 bases and the V segment lost 4 bases, leaving 12 bases of the junction unmatched. CDR3 size: 20 residues.